This T cell receptor (beta chain) was recovered during a study of T cell responses to AZD1222 COVID-19 vaccine. Germline values: CDR1 SGHTA, CDR2 FQGNSA. This CDR3 is 17 amino acids long. Trimming pared 1 base from V and 2 bases from J, leaving 16 bases between. Findings of the study overall: Spike-spanning, vaccine-associated CD4 TCRs were dominant at 160-218 and 743-854. Two doses of AZD1222 preceded a rise in Spike-specific TCR breadth and depth.

With regard to this clone: As yet, its antigen is unknown.

Clones were read by immunoSEQ multiplex PCR, and TCRdb kept only the in-frame ones, dropping some. This sample has about 180,000 clones, with around 90% found just once. The sample here was peripheral blood, taken 28 days after the second AZD1222 dose. The sequence came from an adult who received the AZD1222 COVID-19 vaccine. The chain carries TRBV7-2 and TRBJ2-3; possible D gene TRBD2, 6 bases. CDR3 sequence reads: CASSLDGRGVDTDTQYF. CDR3 nucleotide sequence: TGTGCCAGCAGCTTAGATGGTCGCGGGGTTGACACAGATACGCAGTATTTT.